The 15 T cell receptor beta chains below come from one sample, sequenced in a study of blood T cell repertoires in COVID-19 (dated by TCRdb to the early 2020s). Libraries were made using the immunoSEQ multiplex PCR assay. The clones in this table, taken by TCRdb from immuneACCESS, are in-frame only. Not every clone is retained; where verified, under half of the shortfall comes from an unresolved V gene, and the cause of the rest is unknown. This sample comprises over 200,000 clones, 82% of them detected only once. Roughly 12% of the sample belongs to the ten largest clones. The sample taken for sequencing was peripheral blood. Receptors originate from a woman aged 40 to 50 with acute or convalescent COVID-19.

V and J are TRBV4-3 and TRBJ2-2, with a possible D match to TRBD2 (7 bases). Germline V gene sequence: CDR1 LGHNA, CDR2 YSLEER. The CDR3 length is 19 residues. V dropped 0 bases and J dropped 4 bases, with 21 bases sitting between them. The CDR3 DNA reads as TGCGCCAGCAGCCAAGATAAAGCCCCGGGGGGCCTCACCACCGGGGAGCTGTTTTTT. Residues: CASSQDKAPGGLTTGELFF.

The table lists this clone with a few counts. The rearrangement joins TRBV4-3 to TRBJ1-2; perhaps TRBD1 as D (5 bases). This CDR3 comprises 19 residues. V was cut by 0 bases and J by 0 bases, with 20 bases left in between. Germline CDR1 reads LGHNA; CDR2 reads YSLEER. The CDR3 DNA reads TGCGCCAGCAGCCAAGACCCCAGCCCCCTGACAGCTTCTAACTATGGCTACACCTTC. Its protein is CASSQDPSPLTASNYGYTF.

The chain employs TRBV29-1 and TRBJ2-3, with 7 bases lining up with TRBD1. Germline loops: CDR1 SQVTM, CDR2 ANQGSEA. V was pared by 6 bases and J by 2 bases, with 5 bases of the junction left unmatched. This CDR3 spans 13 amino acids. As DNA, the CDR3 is TGCAGCGTCCAGGGACAGACCACAGATACGCAGTATTTT. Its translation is CSVQGQTTDTQYF.

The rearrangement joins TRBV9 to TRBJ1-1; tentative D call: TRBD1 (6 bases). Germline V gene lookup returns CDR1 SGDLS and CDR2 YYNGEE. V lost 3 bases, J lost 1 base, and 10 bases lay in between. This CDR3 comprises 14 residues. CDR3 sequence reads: CASSAKTGNTEAFF. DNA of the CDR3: TGTGCCAGCAGCGCTAAGACAGGGAACACTGAAGCTTTCTTT.

In DNA, the CDR3 is TGTGCCAGCAGCCCAGGACAGTGGGAGGGGTACAATGAGCAGTTCTTC. Its protein is CASSPGQWEGYNEQFF. The chain employs TRBV14 and TRBJ2-1; D perhaps matches TRBD2 (7 bases). V lost 4 bases and J 4 bases, leaving 17 bases between the germline ends. Looked up from germline, CDR1 is SGHDN and CDR2 is FVKESK. The CDR3 length is 16 residues.

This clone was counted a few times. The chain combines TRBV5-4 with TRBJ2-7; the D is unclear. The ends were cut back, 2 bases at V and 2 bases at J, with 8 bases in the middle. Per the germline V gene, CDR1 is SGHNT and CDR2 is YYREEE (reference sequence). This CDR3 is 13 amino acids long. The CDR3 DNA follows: TGTGCCAGCAGCTTTGGGCAAGCCTACGAGCAGTACTTC. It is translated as CASSFGQAYEQYF.

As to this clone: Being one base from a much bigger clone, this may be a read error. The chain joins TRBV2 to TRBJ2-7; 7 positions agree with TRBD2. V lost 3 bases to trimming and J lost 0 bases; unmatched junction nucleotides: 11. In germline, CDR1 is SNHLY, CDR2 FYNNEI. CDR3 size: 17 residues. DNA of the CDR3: TGTGCCAGCAGTGACGGCGGGGGATGGGGGGGCTCCTACGAGCAGTACTTC. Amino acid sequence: CASSDGGGWGGSYEQYF.

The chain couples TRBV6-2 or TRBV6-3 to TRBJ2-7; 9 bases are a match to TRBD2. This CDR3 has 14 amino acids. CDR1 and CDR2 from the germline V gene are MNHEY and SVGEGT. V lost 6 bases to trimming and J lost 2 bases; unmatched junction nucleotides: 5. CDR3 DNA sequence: TGTGCCAGCAGCCGAGCGGGGGGCCCCTACGAGCAGTACTTC. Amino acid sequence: CASSRAGGPYEQYF.

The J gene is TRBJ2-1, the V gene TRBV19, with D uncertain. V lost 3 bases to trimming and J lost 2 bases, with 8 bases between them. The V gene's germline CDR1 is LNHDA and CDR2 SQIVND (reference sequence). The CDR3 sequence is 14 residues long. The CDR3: CASSIELTYNEQFF. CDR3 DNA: TGTGCCAGTAGTATTGAGTTAACCTACAATGAGCAGTTCTTC.

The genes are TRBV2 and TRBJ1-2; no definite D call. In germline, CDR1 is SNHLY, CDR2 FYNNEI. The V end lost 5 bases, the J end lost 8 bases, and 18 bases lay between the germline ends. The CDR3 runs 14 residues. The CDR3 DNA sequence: TGTGCCAGCAGTCAGAATCAGTTGTACGGGGGCTACACCTTC. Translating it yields CASSQNQLYGGYTF.

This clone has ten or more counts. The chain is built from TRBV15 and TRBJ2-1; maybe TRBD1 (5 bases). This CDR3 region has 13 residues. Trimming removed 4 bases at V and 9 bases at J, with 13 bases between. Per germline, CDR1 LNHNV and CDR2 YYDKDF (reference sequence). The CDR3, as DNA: TGTGCCACCAGCAAACTTGGGGCAACTGAGCAGTTCTTC. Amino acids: CATSKLGATEQFF.

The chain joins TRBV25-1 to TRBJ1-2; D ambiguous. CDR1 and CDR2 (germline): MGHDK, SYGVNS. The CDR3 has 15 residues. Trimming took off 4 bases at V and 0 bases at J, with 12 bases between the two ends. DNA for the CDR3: TGTGCCAGCAGTGGCGAGTTCTTAGCTAACTATGGCTACACCTTC. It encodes CASSGEFLANYGYTF.

The CDR3 reads CASSLTGTGYEQYF. The CDR3 nucleotides are TGTGCCAGCAGCCTCACCGGGACAGGCTACGAGCAGTACTTC. The chain joins TRBV11-2 to TRBJ2-7; 8 nucleotides line up with TRBD1. The V gene's germline CDR1 is SGHAT and CDR2 FQNNGV. The CDR3 is 14 residues long. The junction had 6 bases not matched to a gene; V was cut back by 5 bases and J by 3 bases. Using reference TRBV11-2 and TRBJ2-7 for the parts outside the CDR3, the full variable domain is EAGVAQSPRYKIIEKRQSVAFWCNPISGHATLYWYQQILGQGPKLLIQFQNNGVVDDSQLPKDRFSAERLKGVDSTLKIQPAKLEDSAVYLCASSLTGTGYEQYFGPGTRLTVT.

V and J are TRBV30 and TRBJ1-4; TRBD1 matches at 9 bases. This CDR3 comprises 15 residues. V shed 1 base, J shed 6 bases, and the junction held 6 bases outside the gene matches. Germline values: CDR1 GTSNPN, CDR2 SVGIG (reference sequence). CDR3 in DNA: TGTGCCTGGAGTGGGGGGGACAGGGTCCATGAAAAACTGTTTTTT. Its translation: CAWSGGDRVHEKLFF.

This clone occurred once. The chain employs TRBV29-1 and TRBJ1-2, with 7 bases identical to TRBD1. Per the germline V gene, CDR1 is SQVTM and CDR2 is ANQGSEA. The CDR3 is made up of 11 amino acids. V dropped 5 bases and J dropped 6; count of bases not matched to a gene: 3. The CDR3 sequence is CSVLTGDGYTF. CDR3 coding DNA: TGCAGCGTTCTCACAGGGGATGGCTACACCTTC.